The clone carrying this T cell receptor (beta chain) occurred many times. The antigen remains unidentified. The CDR3 contains 14 residues. Germline-derived CDR1 and CDR2 are SQVTM and ANQGSEA. The V gene lost 7 bases and the J gene lost 4 bases, with 18 bases spanning the gap. This entry belongs to a study of neurological immune-mediated disorders. TCRdb used MiXCR to reprocess the 5' RACE reads, holding one entry per CDR3 protein. The sample contains about 50,000 distinct CDR3 sequences, roughly 4.6% of which appear only once. Findings and caveats of the study: One related-CDR3 cluster, identified by phylogenetic grouping, held the repertoires of 18 of 34 multiple sclerosis patients and was a possible signature.

The source is a man in his fifties or sixties with multiple sclerosis. The chain joins TRBV29-1 to TRBJ2-3; D perhaps matches TRBD1 (6 bases). Sequenced: PBMCs. The CDR3 nucleotides read TGCAGCGCCCTCAGGGGTTACGCGGCAGATACGCAGTATTTT. Its translation: CSALRGYAADTQYF.